This T cell receptor (beta chain) was sequenced in a study of blood T cell repertoires in COVID-19 (dated by TCRdb to 2018 to 2020). Describing the broader study: Samples from collaborators originated in the United States, Italy and Spain and spanned both the acute and convalescent phases of COVID-19. The material from the prospective study consisted of cDNA or gDNA derived from T cells, B-cell-depleted T cells, or PBMCs. Subjects who had been exposed to COVID-19, were actively infected with it, or had recovered from it provided the deeply sampled blood TCRbeta repertoires that made up the dataset. A freely available public database, intended as a resource for researchers studying the immune response to SARS-CoV-2, is where the repertoires were released. The samples were drawn from two sources: the first 160 participants of the ongoing ImmuneRACE study, and 1,254 subjects contributed by 6 global collaborators. Nearly every sample came with metadata listing a de-identified subject ID, COVID-19 status, age in years and sex. HLA class I and class II types, where available, came from metadata supplied by the sample provider rather than from assay-based typing. Overall study results and their limits: Clinical and demographic metadata were provided uncurated, with the amount varying by source and participant.

TCRbeta CDR3 regions were amplified from genomic DNA by means of the immunoSEQ Assay, a bias-controlled multiplex PCR. The authors processed their data as follows. Nucleated cell counts per sample were estimated from amplification of reference gene primers within the assay. Sequence reads were collapsed and filtered to measure the absolute abundance of every unique TCRbeta CDR3 rearrangement. For each sample, productive Simpson clonality was calculated as the square root of Simpson's diversity index across productive rearrangements. What TCRdb holds here is the immuneACCESS table cut down to in-frame rearrangements. Part of the clones is not present; checked against another copy, under half of the missing clones reflect an unresolved V gene, and the others are unexplained. The V and J calls and clone size are taken from that table; D and trimming were inferred from the DNA. Present in this sample are a few hundred thousand clones, about 89% of which were seen just once. The top ten clonotypes cover roughly 2.2% of the sample.

The V end loses 6 bases and the J end loses 0 bases, and a stretch of 6 bases separates them. Inclusive of the bounding cysteine and phenylalanine, the CDR3 is 12 residues long. Solely the CDR3 DNA is kept, with 36 bases framed from the first base. The germline V gene gives CDR1 as SQVTM and CDR2 as ANQGSEA. As for this clone: Which antigen it targets is not known. Base qualities are missing; no much larger clone stands one base away.

The collaborating institutions used their own protocols to collect whole blood in K2EDTA tubes. Collaborator samples were shipped for TCRbeta analysis as frozen whole blood, isolated PBMCs, or DNA extracted from either sample type. The receptor's source is a man aged 50 to 59 with acute or convalescent COVID-19. Sequenced sample: peripheral blood. The sequence joins TRBV29-1 to TRBJ1-3; there is no confident call for the D gene. The CDR3 protein: CSVAASGNTIYF. The DNA sequence reads TGCAGCGTGGCGGCCTCTGGAAACACCATATATTTT.